The 3 T cell receptor beta chains given below trace back to one sample, sequenced in a study of blood T cell repertoires in COVID-19. Generated by immunoSEQ multiplex PCR, the TCRdb table keeps only in-frame clones and is missing some. This table has 40,000 or so clones, approximately 89% appearing once. Sequencing used peripheral blood. These TCRs come from a human donor in a cohort sampled during active COVID-19.

The J gene is TRBJ2-5, the V gene TRBV19; D ambiguous. Germline V gene data show CDR1 as LNHDA and CDR2 as SQIVND (reference sequence). The CDR3 is made up of 12 amino acids. Trimming shortened V by 3 bases and J by 1 base, and 3 bases separated the two germline ends. The DNA of the CDR3 is TGTGCCAGTAGTATGCGCCAAGAGACCCAGTACTTC. Protein: CASSMRQETQYF.

The sample holds a few counts of this clone. The chain employs TRBV24-1 and TRBJ2-2; 7 bases fit TRBD2. Germline V gives CDR1 KGHDR, CDR2 SFDVKD. There are 15 residues in the CDR3. V lost 2 bases to trimming and J lost 5 bases; unmatched junction nucleotides: 4. CDR3: CATSDSQRDTGELFF. CDR3 bases: TGTGCCACCAGTGATTCCCAGCGGGATACCGGGGAGCTGTTTTTT.

The chain couples TRBV6-1 to TRBJ1-5, with D maybe TRBD1 (5 bases). In germline, CDR1 is MNHNS, CDR2 SASEGT. V lost 3 bases and J 6 bases, leaving 12 bases between the germline ends. This CDR3 has 14 residues. Written as DNA, the CDR3 is TGTGCCAGCAGTGAGGCAGGGTCTATTCAGCCCCAGCATTTT. Its translation: CASSEAGSIQPQHF.